The present TCR beta chain was sequenced within a study of identical twins (dated by TCRdb to 2016 to 2017). With regard to the full study: TCR alpha and beta repertoires from monozygotic twins, unrelated adults of various ages and cord blood were deep-sequenced to test whether fetal clonotypes persist. To rule out contamination, replicate twin experiments were performed at different times with different library preparation protocols. General conclusions and limits of the study: Compared with coincidental sharing between unrelated individuals, out-of-frame TCR alpha sequences shared between twins showed an excess of sequences with low generation probability. Zero-insertion analyses could be partly confounded by invariant T cells such as MAIT and iNKT, though diverse VJ usage argued against such confounding for most clonotypes. Conclusions relied on cross-sectional statistical analysis, since the same donors could not be followed over many years. In monozygotic twins, recombination models systematically underestimated out-of-frame TCR alpha sharing, but the models matched the sharing seen between unrelated individuals. The excess sharing between twins in beta out-of-frame sequences was weaker because fewer shared sequences reduced the signal-to-noise ratio. Abundant cord blood beta clonotypes had fewer insertions, young adult naive repertoires showed a similar but weaker trend, and memory repertoires showed no such trend.

This clonotype was observed at least ten times. Its antigen specificity is not known. The record has no base qualities; no much larger clone is one base away. In the germline V gene, CDR1 corresponds to SGHRS and CDR2 to YFSETQ. The CDR3 sequence holds 15 residues, the cysteine and phenylalanine included. The read is trimmed to its CDR3 DNA, 45 bases read in frame from base 1. Trimmed from V: 2 bases; trimmed from J: 8 bases; junction bases lacking a gene match: 10. Library prep was done by 5' RACE. Sequencing instrument: Illumina HiSeq 2000. A universal primer binding site was introduced by template switching, and a unique molecular identifier was present in the final cDNA, enabling accurate counting of TCR cDNA molecules. Specific primers in the conserved constant-segment region were used to synthesize first-strand cDNA for the TCR alpha and beta chains. To control for contamination, every cDNA library was double barcoded, receiving both a SMART-Mk sample barcode and Illumina barcodes. Two successive PCR steps introduced TruSeq adapter sequences along with Illumina sample barcodes. Sequencing of the TCR alpha and beta cDNA libraries was done on the Illumina HiSeq platform using custom primers. Turning to the authors' computational methods: MiGEC was used to process raw reads and extract unique molecular identifiers, and MiXCR was used to find CDR3 positions. For each individual, recombination models were inferred using an EM algorithm with the repgenHMM and IGoR tools. The tcR package in R was used for shared clonotype analysis, with sharing normalized by the product of cloneset sizes. Out-of-frame nonproductive sequences were analyzed to study raw recombination free of thymic and clonal selection effects. TCRdb trimmed public reads at Q25 via fastp, called clones via MiXCR and kept in-frame beta chains. CDR3 protein sequences are deduplicated, and each keeps its most common genes and DNA. TCRdb's processing, not the authors' own work, is the source of the V and J calls. The sample profile shows about 700,000 distinct CDR3 sequences; roughly 6% of them were found once. The ten largest make up around 1.9% of the sample.

All donors were healthy Caucasians. Three unrelated non-twin adults were additionally sequenced: a male aged 18 to 29, a male aged 50 to 60 and a female aged 50 to 60. Miltenyi CD45RO+ enrichment and human naive T-cell isolation kits were used to isolate memory (CD45RO+) and naive T cells from PBMC. The sequence was collected from a man aged 18 to 30 in good health. The chain is encoded by TRBV5-1 joined to TRBJ2-1; 7 central bases correspond to TRBD2. What was sequenced was naive T cells sorted from blood. Reading the label with the study, this specimen's cell subset or site is: cells isolated with a human naive T-cell isolation kit. Read as DNA, the sequence is TGCGCCAGCAGCTTCGCGACTAGCCAAATGGATGAGCAGTTCTTC. Its protein is CASSFATSQMDEQFF.